This T cell receptor beta chain emerged from a study of blood T cell repertoires in COVID-19. Background on the study: Samples came from the United States, Italy and Spain, spanning acute and convalescent COVID-19.

Recruits, aged roughly 18 to 95 years, lived in roughly 22 US areas. This CDR3 is built from 19 residues. Germline V CDR1 and CDR2: SEHNR, FQNEAQ (reference sequence). The J segment lost 2 bases and the V segment lost 4 bases, leaving 9 bases of the junction unmatched. Study processing details: For nucleated cells, counts were estimated from reference gene primer amplification. Sequencing was performed with immunoSEQ multiplex PCR; in TCRdb, only in-frame clones are kept and a portion is missing. V, J and clone size are taken as reported in that table, and D and trimming were inferred from the DNA itself. The repertoire holds 330,000 or so clones, with roughly 87% as singletons. This clone was counted a single time.

This TCR was recovered from a woman aged 25 to 39 who had recovered from COVID-19. The chain combines TRBV7-9 with TRBJ1-6, with 12 bases fitting TRBD1. Sequencing used PBMCs or T cells enriched from blood (not recorded which). As DNA, the CDR3 is TGTGCCAGCAGCTCTTTCGGGACAGGGGGCTCTGCCTATAATTCACCCCTCCACTTT. Translated, it gives CASSSFGTGGSAYNSPLHF.